Sequencing of this TCR beta chain was carried out in a study of TIL therapy for anti-PD-1-resistant metastatic lung cancer. The libraries were made with immunoSEQ v3. Generated by immunoSEQ multiplex PCR, the TCRdb table keeps only in-frame clones and is missing some. The table records approximately 97,000 clones, roughly 65% of them present only once. V trimming: 6 bases; J trimming: 5 bases; junction bases outside the gene matches: 0. The CDR3 spans 13 residues. Germline V lookup: CDR1 MNHEY, CDR2 SVGAGI. Described time point: pre-treatment sample, taken before nivolumab and TIL therapy. Most excised metastases sampled were pleural nodules or supraclavicular lymph nodes.

The sample was tumor tissue, taken at baseline. The source is a person between 30 and 80 years old with non-small cell lung cancer. The chain recombines TRBV6-5 with TRBJ1-4; TRBD1 matches at 10 bases. CDR3 residues: CASRDRGNEKLFF. In DNA form, the CDR3 reads TGTGCCAGCAGGGACAGGGGGAATGAAAAACTGTTTTTT.